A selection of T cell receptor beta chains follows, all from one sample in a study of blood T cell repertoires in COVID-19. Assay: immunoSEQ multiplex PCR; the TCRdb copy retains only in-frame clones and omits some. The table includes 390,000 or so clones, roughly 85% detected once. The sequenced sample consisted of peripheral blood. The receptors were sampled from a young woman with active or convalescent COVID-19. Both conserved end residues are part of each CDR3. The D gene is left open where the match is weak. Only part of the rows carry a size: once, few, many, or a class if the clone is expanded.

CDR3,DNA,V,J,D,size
CASSQAGTGTLRHYGYTF,TGTGCCAGCAGCCAAGCTGGGACAGGGACTCTTAGACACTATGGCTACACCTTC,TRBV3-1/TRBV3-2,TRBJ1-2,TRBD1,.
CASRLSGTGDGYTF,TGTGCCAGCAGACTTTCCGGGACAGGTGATGGCTACACCTTC,TRBV11-2,TRBJ1-2,TRBD1,.
CASSVATGGEAFF,TGTGCCAGCAGCGTAGCCACAGGGGGAGAAGCTTTCTTT,TRBV9,TRBJ1-1,TRBD1,.
CASSQGTGGGNTIYF,TGTGCCAGCAGCCAAGGGACAGGGGGTGGAAACACCATATATTTT,TRBV4-2,TRBJ1-3,TRBD1,.
CASREGQGAYYGYTF,TGTGCCAGCAGGGAGGGACAGGGGGCTTACTATGGCTACACCTTC,TRBV6-5,TRBJ1-2,TRBD1,.
CASSLGLAANEQFF,TGTGCCAGCAGCTTAGGCCTAGCGGCCAATGAGCAGTTCTTC,TRBV7-6,TRBJ2-1,TRBD2,.
CASSEAGGIGELFF,TGTGCCAGCAGTGAAGCTGGAGGAATCGGGGAGCTGTTTTTT,TRBV2,TRBJ2-2,.,.
CASSGGNTDTQYF,TGTGCCAGCTCGGGGGGTAACACAGATACGCAGTATTTT,TRBV27,TRBJ2-3,TRBD2,once
CASSRELTVNTEAFF,TGCGCCAGCAGCCGAGAGTTAACGGTGAACACTGAAGCTTTCTTT,TRBV4-1,TRBJ1-1,.,.
CASSLAPKSSYNEQFF,TGTGCCAGCAGCTTAGCGCCTAAAAGCTCCTACAATGAGCAGTTCTTC,TRBV7-8,TRBJ2-1,.,.
CASSTRQGRFRYTF,TGTGCCAGCAGCACCAGACAGGGCCGCTTTCGCTACACCTTC,TRBV11-2,TRBJ1-2,TRBD1,few
CASTSSAYSYNEQFF,TGTGCCAGTACGTCTAGCGCCTACTCCTACAATGAGCAGTTCTTC,TRBV19,TRBJ2-1,.,.
CASSFSGGATETQYF,TGTGCCAGCAGCTTTAGCGGGGGGGCAACGGAGACCCAGTACTTC,TRBV5-4,TRBJ2-5,TRBD2,.
CASSPEGQSNSPLHF,TGTGCCAGCAGCCCAGAGGGACAGAGCAATTCACCCCTCCACTTT,TRBV7-2,TRBJ1-6,TRBD1,.
CASSLSPGGSSNQPQHF,TGTGCCAGCAGCTTAAGCCCCGGGGGGTCTAGCAATCAGCCCCAGCATTTT,TRBV7-8,TRBJ1-5,.,.
CASSLRLVSSYEQYF,TGTGCCAGCAGCTTAAGACTAGTGAGCTCCTACGAGCAGTACTTC,TRBV7-8,TRBJ2-7,.,.
CATSKGQGAYEKLFF,TGTGCCACCAGCAAGGGACAGGGGGCGTATGAAAAACTGTTTTTT,TRBV15,TRBJ1-4,TRBD1,.
CASSVEQGIGEQYF,TGTGCCAGCAGTGTGGAACAGGGGATTGGCGAGCAGTACTTC,TRBV2,TRBJ2-7,TRBD1,.
CASSSRTGKGETQYF,TGTGCCAGCAGCTCGCGGACAGGCAAGGGGGAGACCCAGTACTTC,TRBV5-4,TRBJ2-5,TRBD1,.
CASSHNPGTGDEKLFF,TGCGCCAGCAGCCACAACCCCGGGACAGGAGACGAAAAACTGTTTTTT,TRBV4-1,TRBJ1-4,TRBD1,.
CASSDAGGYEQYF,TGTGCCAGCAGCGATGCCGGGGGCTACGAGCAGTACTTC,TRBV2,TRBJ2-7,.,.
CASSQVDAGSYNSPLHF,TGCGCCAGCAGCCAAGTTGATGCCGGCTCCTATAATTCACCCCTCCACTTT,TRBV4-1,TRBJ1-6,.,.
CASSEPGLTHEQYF,TGCGCCAGCAGTGAGCCGGGACTCACTCACGAGCAGTACTTC,TRBV10-2,TRBJ2-7,.,.
CASSPYDRGIGNTIYF,TGCGCCAGCAGCCCCTACGACAGGGGAATTGGAAACACCATATATTTT,TRBV4-1,TRBJ1-3,TRBD1,.
CASSEWGYTDTQYF,TGTGCCAGCAGTGAATGGGGCTACACAGATACGCAGTATTTT,TRBV6-1,TRBJ2-3,.,.
CASRSGGENEKLFF,TGTGCCAGCAGGTCTGGGGGCGAGAATGAAAAACTGTTTTTT,TRBV6-5,TRBJ1-4,.,.
CATSRGGGSGYNEQFF,TGTGCCACCAGCAGAGGAGGCGGGAGTGGATACAATGAGCAGTTCTTC,TRBV15,TRBJ2-1,TRBD2,.
CASSYSDRTTYGQYF,TGTGCCAGCAGTTACTCCGACAGGACGACCTACGGGCAGTACTTC,TRBV6-6,TRBJ2-7,.,.
CASSFNRVATEAFF,TGTGCCAGCAGCTTTAACAGGGTAGCCACTGAAGCTTTCTTT,TRBV11-2,TRBJ1-1,.,.
CASSHSGRTYEQYF,TGTGCCAGTAGTCATAGCGGGAGAACCTACGAGCAGTACTTC,TRBV19,TRBJ2-7,TRBD2,few
CASWTSGYNEQFF,TGTGCATCCTGGACTAGCGGCTACAATGAGCAGTTCTTC,TRBV11-2,TRBJ2-1,TRBD2,few